These 27 T cell receptor beta chains came from one sample sequenced in a study of OX40 agonist ivuxolimab in advanced cancers. Libraries were prepared by immunoSEQ multiplex PCR; TCRdb keeps only in-frame clonotypes and omits some of them. The data show about 84,000 clones, 94% seen once. This specimen consisted of CD4+ or CD8+ T cells sorted from blood, obtained in a trial of the OX40 agonist ivuxolimab. These receptors were taken from an adult with an advanced solid tumor such as melanoma, head and neck, liver or kidney cancer.

The chain joins TRBV9 to TRBJ2-5; D might be TRBD1 (6 bases). The last part of the DNA fits TRBJ2-7 better; the J call may be wrong. This CDR3 is 14 amino acids long. Germline lookup yields CDR1 SGDLS and CDR2 YYNGEE. The CDR3 nucleotides are TGTGCCAGCAGCGGGGGGCAGTTCTCCTACGAGCAGTACTTC. Encoded protein: CASSGGQFSYEQYF.

This chain links TRBV15 with TRBJ2-5; D is ambiguous. The CDR3 has 11 residues. V shed 2 bases and J shed 5 bases, with 3 bases lying between them. Germline V gene lookup returns CDR1 LNHNV and CDR2 YYDKDF (reference sequence). The CDR3 nucleotides are TGTGCCACCAGCAGAAGGGAGACCCAGTACTTC. Its protein product is CATSRRETQYF.

This clone appeared once. The chain employs TRBV7-8 and TRBJ2-7, with 7 bases lining up with TRBD1. V was clipped by 5 bases and J by 3 bases; unmatched bases: 7. Germline loops: CDR1 SGHVS, CDR2 FQNEAQ. CDR3 length: 14 amino acids. In nucleotides, the CDR3 is TGTGCCAGCAGCCCACCGGGACAGAACTACGAGCAGTACTTC. This sequence encodes CASSPPGQNYEQYF.

V usage is TRBV10-1 and J usage is TRBJ1-6; a weak D match, TRBD1 (6 bases). Germline V gives CDR1 WNHNN, CDR2 SYGVQD (reference sequence). V was pared by 6 bases and J by 0 bases, with 12 bases between. The CDR3 extends over 16 amino acids. The CDR3 nucleotides are TGCGCCAGCAGATCAGACAGGAGCTCCTATAATTCACCCCTCCACTTT. This translates into CASRSDRSSYNSPLHF.

The chain couples TRBV4-2 to TRBJ1-1, with a weak D call TRBD1 (6 bases). Trimming took off 3 bases at V and 4 bases at J, with 6 bases between the two ends. The CDR3 is 12 residues long. Per the germline V gene, CDR1 is LGHNA and CDR2 is YNFKEQ. As DNA, the CDR3 is TGTGCCAGCAGCCACAGGGGCACTGAAGCTTTCTTT. Its protein is CASSHRGTEAFF.

This chain joins TRBV4-3 and TRBJ2-7; 9 bases match TRBD1. Germline lookup yields CDR1 LGHNA and CDR2 YSLEER. This CDR3 region has 15 residues. V shed 3 bases and J 5 bases; nucleotides not matched to a gene: 8. The CDR3: CASSQVTGGQDEQYF. CDR3 coding DNA: TGCGCCAGCAGCCAGGTTACAGGGGGCCAGGACGAGCAGTACTTC.

The chain employs TRBV27 and TRBJ1-1; D is unclear. The V end lost 5 bases, the J end lost 5 bases, and 18 bases lay between the germline ends. From germline, CDR1 is MNHEY and CDR2 SMNVEV (reference sequence). The CDR3 is 15 residues long. The CDR3 nucleotides are TGTGCCAGCAGTCTAACGGCCACAAGGAGGACTGAAGCTTTCTTT. Translating gives CASSLTATRRTEAFF.

V is TRBV19 and J is TRBJ2-2, with D tentatively TRBD2 (6 bases). This CDR3 has 17 amino acids. V lost 4 bases to trimming and J lost 0 bases, with 15 bases between them. Per the germline V gene, CDR1 is LNHDA and CDR2 is SQIVND (reference sequence). Here the CDR3 DNA reads TGTGCCAGTAGTACTCGCGGGAACCTAGCGAACACCGGGGAGCTGTTTTTT. Its protein is CASSTRGNLANTGELFF.

CDR3 DNA sequence: TGCGCCAGCAGCTTGTGGGCGGGAGGCAGCACAGATACGCAGTATTTT. Its translation: CASSLWAGGSTDTQYF. This chain joins TRBV5-1 and TRBJ2-3; 8 bases fit TRBD2. The CDR3 sequence is 16 residues long. Germline CDR1 and CDR2: SGHRS and YFSETQ. Trimming cost V 1 base and J 0 bases; bases outside gene matches: 4.

This chain uses TRBV27 with TRBJ2-2; possible D gene TRBD2, 5 bases. This CDR3 is built from 15 residues. V was pared by 2 bases and J by 9 bases, with 16 bases between. Germline CDR1 and CDR2: MNHEY and SMNVEV (reference sequence). The CDR3 reads CASSLKDLGSRELFF. The DNA for the CDR3 is TGTGCCAGCAGTTTAAAGGACTTAGGTTCCAGGGAGCTGTTTTTT.

V and J are TRBV4-3 and TRBJ2-1, with a tentative D call TRBD1 (5 bases). Germline CDR1 reads LGHNA; CDR2 reads YSLEER. The ends were cut back, 0 bases at V and 8 bases at J, with 11 bases in the middle. The CDR3 extends over 14 amino acids. For the CDR3, the DNA is TGCGCCAGCAGCCAAGATGGGGCCCTCGATGAGCAGTTCTTC. Translating gives CASSQDGALDEQFF.

CDR3 coding DNA: TGTGCTAGTGGTCAGTACCGGGACAGATACTCTGGGGCCAACGTCCTGACTTTC. This gives the protein CASGQYRDRYSGANVLTF. The chain couples TRBV12-5 to TRBJ2-6; 7 bases line up with TRBD1. This CDR3 contains 18 residues. Trimming took 5 bases from V and 0 from J; bases not matched to a gene: 10. Germline CDR1 is LGHNT and CDR2 is FRNRAP.

The chain uses TRBV27 and TRBJ1-4; D is unclear. CDR3 size: 15 residues. From germline, CDR1 is MNHEY and CDR2 SMNVEV (reference sequence). V lost 4 bases and J 5 bases, leaving 14 bases between the germline ends. The CDR3 is CASSSASGLNEKLFF. The CDR3 region has the DNA TGTGCCAGCAGTTCGGCCTCTGGGCTGAATGAAAAACTGTTTTTT.

This chain joins TRBV14 and TRBJ2-1; 7 bases line up with TRBD2. Germline-derived CDR1 and CDR2 are SGHDN and FVKESK. Trimming took 1 base from V and 9 from J; bases not matched to a gene: 9. CDR3 length: 15 residues. The CDR3 loop reads CASSQAGGRAGEQFF. The CDR3 nucleotides read TGTGCCAGCAGCCAAGCAGGAGGGAGGGCCGGTGAGCAGTTCTTC.

The CDR3 is CASSLGDRSSYNEQFF. In DNA form, the CDR3 reads TGTGCCAGCAGCTTGGGGGACAGAAGCTCCTACAATGAGCAGTTCTTC. The rearrangement links TRBV7-2 to TRBJ2-1, with 7 bases identical to TRBD1. V trimming: 3 bases; J trimming: 0 bases; junction bases outside the gene matches: 5. The CDR3 contains 16 residues. In germline, CDR1 is SGHTA, CDR2 FQGNSA.

CDR3 in DNA: TGTGCCAGCAGTTACCTTGGACAGGGCGGGGGGGAGGAGCAGTACTTC. The encoded protein is CASSYLGQGGGEEQYF. This chain connects TRBV6-6 to TRBJ2-7; D possibly corresponds to TRBD2 (9 bases). The V gene lost 2 bases and the J gene lost 7 bases, with 21 bases spanning the gap. Germline lookup yields CDR1 MNHNY and CDR2 SVGAGI (reference sequence). This CDR3 comprises 16 residues.

V is TRBV15 and J is TRBJ1-6; D unresolved. Germline CDR1 reads LNHNV; CDR2 reads YYDKDF (reference sequence). This CDR3 is built from 15 residues. V was shortened by 1 base and J by 8 bases, with 12 bases between the two germline ends. The chain's CDR3 is CATSRGQAVDSPLHF. The CDR3 region has the DNA TGTGCCACCAGCAGAGGCCAGGCGGTTGATTCACCCCTCCACTTT.

The gene calls are TRBV27 and TRBJ2-1, with 13 nucleotides matching TRBD2. Looked up from germline, CDR1 is MNHEY and CDR2 is SMNVEV (reference sequence). CDR3 length: 15 residues. The ends lost 6 bases at V and 7 bases at J; junction bases unmatched: 6. The CDR3 nucleotides read TGTGCCAGCAGGTTACTAGCGGGAGGGACGAATGAGCAGTTCTTC. Protein sequence: CASRLLAGGTNEQFF.

CDR3 coding DNA: TGTGCCAGCAGTCCGGACAGGGGGAATCAGCCCCAGCATTTT. Translating gives CASSPDRGNQPQHF. The J gene is TRBJ1-5, the V gene TRBV2; the match to TRBD1 covers 10 bases. The CDR3 is made up of 14 amino acids. V shed 5 bases, J shed 4 bases, and the junction held 2 bases outside the gene matches. Germline loops: CDR1 SNHLY, CDR2 FYNNEI.

CDR3 DNA sequence: TGTGCCAGCAGTTTAAGCCAGTTTCCTTACAATGAGCAGTTCTTC. Its protein is CASSLSQFPYNEQFF. The V gene is TRBV27, the J gene TRBJ2-1; no reliable D call. V was shortened by 2 bases and J by 4 bases, with 12 bases between the two germline ends. Looked up from germline, CDR1 is MNHEY and CDR2 is SMNVEV (reference sequence). CDR3 length equals 15 residues.

V and J are TRBV7-9 and TRBJ2-7, with TRBD1 matching over 7 bases. The germline gives CDR1 SEHNR, CDR2 FQNEAQ (reference sequence). This CDR3 region has 14 residues. V was clipped by 0 bases and J by 5 bases; unmatched bases: 4. The CDR3 sequence is CASSLARQGNEQYF. In nucleotides, the CDR3 is TGTGCCAGCAGCTTAGCGCGACAGGGCAACGAGCAGTACTTC.

The J gene is TRBJ2-1, the V gene TRBV15, with D possibly TRBD2 on 6 matching bases. Between the trimmed V and J ends, which lost 5 bases and 4 bases, there was a span of 15 bases. Germline V CDR1 and CDR2: LNHNV, YYDKDF (reference sequence). This CDR3 region has 15 residues. The CDR3 nucleotides read TGTGCCACCAGCCACTATAGCGGAGCTTACAATGAGCAGTTCTTC. Residues: CATSHYSGAYNEQFF.

The chain has TRBV6-5 and TRBJ2-7; 10 bases fit TRBD1. CDR1 MNHEY and CDR2 SVGAGI come from the germline V gene. This CDR3 contains 15 residues. The V gene end was trimmed by 4 bases and the J gene end by 1 base; junction bases not matched to a gene: 4. The CDR3 DNA sequence: TGTGCCAGCAGTTTGACAGGGGGCCCATCCTACGAGCAGTACTTC. Amino acid sequence: CASSLTGGPSYEQYF.

This sequence joins TRBV6-5 and TRBJ2-3; TRBD1 aligns across 8 bases. Trimming took 8 bases from V and 2 from J; bases not matched to a gene: 9. Germline-derived CDR1 and CDR2 are MNHEY and SVGAGI. The length of the CDR3 is 15 residues. The CDR3 DNA sequence: TGTGCCAGCCTTAGAGCAGGGGGCAACACAGATACGCAGTATTTT. It encodes CASLRAGGNTDTQYF.

This clone was picked up a small number of times. Here the CDR3 reads CASSLYGGPQHF. Written as DNA, the CDR3 is TGTGCCAGCAGCTTATACGGTGGGCCCCAGCATTTT. The chain recombines TRBV7-9 with TRBJ1-5; the D is unclear. Per the germline V gene, CDR1 is SEHNR and CDR2 is FQNEAQ (reference sequence). Trimming pared 2 bases from V and 9 bases from J, leaving 8 bases between. This CDR3 contains 12 residues.

The V call is TRBV9, the J call TRBJ2-1; tentative D call: TRBD1 (6 bases). The V end was cut by 4 bases, the J end by 9 bases, with 17 bases between. This CDR3 spans 14 amino acids. Germline CDR1 is SGDLS and CDR2 is YYNGEE. CDR3 sequence reads: CASSPSWGQGEQFF. The CDR3 coding sequence is TGTGCCAGCAGCCCATCATGGGGGCAGGGTGAGCAGTTCTTC.

The chain recombines TRBV7-9 with TRBJ2-7, with 7 bases that match TRBD1. CDR1 is SEHNR, CDR2 FQNEAQ, per germline (reference sequence). This CDR3 has 14 amino acids. V shed 5 bases and J 3 bases; nucleotides not matched to a gene: 7. The CDR3 region is CASSLGQASYEQYF. The CDR3 DNA reads as TGTGCCAGCAGCCTCGGACAGGCTAGCTACGAGCAGTACTTC.